These T cell receptor beta chains were read from a single sample in a study of blood T cell repertoires in COVID-19. TCRdb's table, derived via immunoSEQ multiplex PCR, lists solely in-frame clones and lacks some. The sample records some 110,000 clones, roughly nine tenths being singletons. Material: peripheral blood. These receptors were obtained from a human donor in a cohort sampled during active COVID-19. CDR3s include the opening cysteine and the closing phenylalanine or tryptophan.

V	J	CDR3
TRBV7-8	TRBJ1-1	CASSLLRNTEAFF
TRBV9	TRBJ2-2	CASSAGGLAGGPRVPGELFF
TRBV4-2	TRBJ1-2	CASSQWVTPGTDVYGYTF
TRBV10-3	TRBJ2-3	CAISRLAVDSTDTQYF
TRBV3-1/TRBV3-2	TRBJ2-1	CASSLLQVENEQFF
TRBV13	TRBJ1-1	CASSGDRVNTEAFF
TRBV7-8	TRBJ1-6	CASSLTGRNSPLHF
TRBV5-1	TRBJ1-5	CASSLGPYQPQHF
TRBV5-4	TRBJ1-4	CASSSATGTGEKLFF
TRBV3-1/TRBV3-2	TRBJ2-7	CASSQGHGQGREQYF
TRBV6-5	TRBJ2-5	CASSYSLEDQETQYF
TRBV5-1	TRBJ2-2	CASSLVGDGTGELFF
TRBV6-6	TRBJ1-2	CASSYVSLYGYTF
TRBV6-5	TRBJ2-3	CASSRSDTQYF
TRBV27	TRBJ2-1	CASSPEGETSGPNYNEQFF
TRBV19	TRBJ1-4	CASTPRGRQGATNEKLFF
TRBV7-2	TRBJ2-2	CASSLAQGAFIGELFF
TRBV30	TRBJ2-2	CAWSGSRTSGVGGELFF
TRBV4-3	TRBJ2-7	CASSQDRGYEQYF
TRBV25-1	TRBJ2-1	CASTPTSGASYNEQFF
TRBV18	TRBJ1-1	CASSTFTTESEAFF
TRBV6-2/TRBV6-3	TRBJ2-1	CASSYTGTPAFF
TRBV29-1	TRBJ2-5	CSWGGGQETQYF
TRBV30	TRBJ2-3	CAWSQGVTDTQYF
TRBV5-4	TRBJ1-4	CASSGQDTGEKLFF
TRBV27	TRBJ2-1	CASRRWAGAESDEQFF
TRBV7-9	TRBJ2-1	CASSSNPGGLAGEVVEQFF
TRBV7-2	TRBJ2-5	CAGALAGEETQYF
TRBV9	TRBJ2-7	CASSPLGGLPYEQYF
TRBV5-1	TRBJ1-6	CASSQGQGSSPLHF
TRBV28	TRBJ2-7	CASSTGGELYEQYF
TRBV9	TRBJ2-7	CASSPGGVFYEQYF
TRBV28	TRBJ2-3	CASSLLQGSTDTQYF
TRBV13	TRBJ2-1	CASSLSGSVYNEQFF
TRBV11-2	TRBJ2-3	CASSLDLDGTSGRADTQYF
TRBV7-3	TRBJ2-5	CASSKDRGETQYF
TRBV11-2	TRBJ1-5	CASSLSQGARQPQHF
TRBV7-9	TRBJ1-4	CASSLVGQGNEKLFF
TRBV5-1	TRBJ2-2	CASSSGQGTGELFF
TRBV27	TRBJ1-2	CASSLSGGVGYGYTF
TRBV7-3	TRBJ2-7	CASKSAAQGPYEQYF
TRBV24-1	TRBJ2-7	CAPDGSRASYEQYF
TRBV7-8	TRBJ2-3	CASSRLTRLAGTVSLADTQYF
TRBV18	TRBJ1-2	CASSPGYFRRTGVLYGYTF
TRBV11-3	TRBJ2-3	CASSSGLAVDTQYF